This T cell receptor beta chain comes out of a study of neurological immune-mediated disorders. V was cut by 2 bases and J by 5 bases, with 12 bases left in between. The CDR3 length is 14 residues. This clonotype was seen repeatedly, ten times or more. TCRdb re-derived calls from the 5' RACE reads in MiXCR, one entry per CDR3 protein. The profile shows approximately 66,000 distinct CDR3 sequences, under 3.5% of them singletons. The J gene is TRBJ2-5, the V gene TRBV12-3 or TRBV12-4; D ambiguous. The TCR originated in a man aged 35-49 years with multiple sclerosis. The material sequenced was PBMCs. CDR3 bases: TGTGCCAGCAGTTTACGCGTGGGTGGGGAGACCCAGTACTTC. This translates into CASSLRVGGETQYF.